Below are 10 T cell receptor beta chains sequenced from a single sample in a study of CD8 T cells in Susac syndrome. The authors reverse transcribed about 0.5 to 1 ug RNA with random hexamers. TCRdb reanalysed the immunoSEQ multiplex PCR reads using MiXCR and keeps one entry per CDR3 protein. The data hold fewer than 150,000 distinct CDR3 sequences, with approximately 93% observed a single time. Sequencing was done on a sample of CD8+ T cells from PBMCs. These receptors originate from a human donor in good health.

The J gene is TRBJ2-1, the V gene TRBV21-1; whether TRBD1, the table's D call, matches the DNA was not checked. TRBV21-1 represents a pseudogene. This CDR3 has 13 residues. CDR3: CASSKARVGEQFF. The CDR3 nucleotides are TGTGCCAGCAGCAAAGCCAGGGTCGGTGAGCAGTTCTTC.

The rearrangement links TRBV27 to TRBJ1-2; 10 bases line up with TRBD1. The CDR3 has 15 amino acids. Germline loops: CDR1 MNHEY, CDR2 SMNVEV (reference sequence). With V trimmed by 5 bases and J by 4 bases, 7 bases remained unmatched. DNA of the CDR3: TGTGCCAGCAGTCCGACAGGGGGCAGGGGCTATGGCTACACCTTC. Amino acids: CASSPTGGRGYGYTF.

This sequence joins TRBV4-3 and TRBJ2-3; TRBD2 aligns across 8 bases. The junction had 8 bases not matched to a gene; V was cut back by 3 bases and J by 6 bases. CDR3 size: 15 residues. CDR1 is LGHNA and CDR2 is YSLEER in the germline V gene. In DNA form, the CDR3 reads TGCGCCAGCAGCCATCAAGGTGGCGGGAGGGATACGCAGTATTTT. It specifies CASSHQGGGRDTQYF.

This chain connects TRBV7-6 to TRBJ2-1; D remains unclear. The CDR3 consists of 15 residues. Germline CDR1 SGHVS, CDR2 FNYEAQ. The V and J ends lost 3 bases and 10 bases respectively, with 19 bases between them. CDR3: CASSFLGPRDGEQFF. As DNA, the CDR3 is TGTGCCAGCAGCTTTCTAGGCCCTAGGGATGGAGAGCAGTTCTTC.

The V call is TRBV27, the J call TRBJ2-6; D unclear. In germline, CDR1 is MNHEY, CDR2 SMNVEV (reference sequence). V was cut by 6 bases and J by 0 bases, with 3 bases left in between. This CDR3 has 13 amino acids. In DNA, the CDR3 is TGTGCCAGCAGGGGCTCTGGGGCCAACGTCCTGACTTTC. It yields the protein CASRGSGANVLTF.

The CDR3 DNA reads TGTGCCAGCAGCCCGACAGGGGGCCAGGAAGAGACCCAGTACTTC. Residues: CASSPTGGQEETQYF. The rearrangement uses TRBV7-3 and TRBJ2-5, with 10 bases lining up with TRBD1. Germline trimming cut 5 bases from V and 3 bases from J; bases unmatched to any gene: 6. The CDR3 contains 15 residues. CDR1 and CDR2 (germline): SGHTA, FQGTGA.

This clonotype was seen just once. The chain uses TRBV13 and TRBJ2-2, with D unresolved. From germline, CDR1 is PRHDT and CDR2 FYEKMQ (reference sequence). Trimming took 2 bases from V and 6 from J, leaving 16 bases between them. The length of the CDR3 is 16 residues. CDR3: CASSLTQAREPGELFF. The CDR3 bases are TGTGCCAGCAGCTTAACCCAAGCTCGTGAACCCGGGGAGCTGTTTTTT. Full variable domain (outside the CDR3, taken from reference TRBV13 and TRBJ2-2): AAGVIQSPRHLIKEKRETATLKCYPIPRHDTVYWYQQGPGQDPQFLISFYEKMQSDKGSIPDRFSAQQFSDYHSELNMSSLELGDSALYFCASSLTQAREPGELFFGEGSRLTVL.

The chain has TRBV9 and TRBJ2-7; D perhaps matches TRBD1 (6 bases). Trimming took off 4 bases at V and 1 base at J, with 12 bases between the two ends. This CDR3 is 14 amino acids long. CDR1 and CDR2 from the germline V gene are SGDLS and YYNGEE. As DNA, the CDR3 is TGTGCCAGCAGCCCTGAGACAGGATCCTACGAGCAGTACTTC. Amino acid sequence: CASSPETGSYEQYF.

The CDR3 reads CATTDPVSGELFF. Here the CDR3 DNA reads TGTGCCACCACGGATCCGGTGTCCGGGGAGCTGTTTTTT. The chain uses TRBV7-9 and TRBJ2-2, with no clear D. The V gene's germline CDR1 is SEHNR and CDR2 FQNEAQ (reference sequence). V was cut by 10 bases and J by 6 bases, with 15 bases left in between. The CDR3 loop spans 13 amino acids. Together with reference TRBV7-9 and TRBJ2-2, the CDR3 gives the full variable domain: DTGVSQNPRHKITKRGQNVTFRCDPISEHNRLYWYRQTLGQGPEFLTYFQNEAQLEKSRLLSDRFSAERPKGSFSTLEIQRTEQGDSAMYLCATTDPVSGELFFGEGSRLTVL.

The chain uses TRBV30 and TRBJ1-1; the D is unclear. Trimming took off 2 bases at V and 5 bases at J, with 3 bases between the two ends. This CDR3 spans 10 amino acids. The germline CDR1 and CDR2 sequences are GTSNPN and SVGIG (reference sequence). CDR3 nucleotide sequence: TGTGCCTGGAGTTTAACTGAAGCTTTCTTT. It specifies CAWSLTEAFF.